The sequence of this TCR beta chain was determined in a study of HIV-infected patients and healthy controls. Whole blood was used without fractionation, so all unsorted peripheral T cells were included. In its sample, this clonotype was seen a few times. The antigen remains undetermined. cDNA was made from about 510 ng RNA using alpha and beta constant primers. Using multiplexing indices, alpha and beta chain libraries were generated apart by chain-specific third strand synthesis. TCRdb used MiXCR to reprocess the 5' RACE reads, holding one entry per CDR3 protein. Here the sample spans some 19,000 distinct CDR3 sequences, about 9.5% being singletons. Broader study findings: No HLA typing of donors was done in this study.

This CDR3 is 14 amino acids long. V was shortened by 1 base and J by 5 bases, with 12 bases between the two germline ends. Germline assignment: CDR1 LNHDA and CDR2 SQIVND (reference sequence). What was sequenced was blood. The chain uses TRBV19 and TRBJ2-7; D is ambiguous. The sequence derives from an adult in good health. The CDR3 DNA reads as TGTGCCAGTAGTATAGTAGGAGCCCCGAACGAGCAGTACTTC. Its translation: CASSIVGAPNEQYF. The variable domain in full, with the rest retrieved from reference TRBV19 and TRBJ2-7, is DGGITQSPKYLFRKEGQNVTLSCEQNLNHDAMYWYRQDPGQGLRLIYYSQIVNDFQKGDIAEGYSVSREKKESFPLTVTSAQKNPTAFYLCASSIVGAPNEQYFGPGTRLTVT.